These 29 T cell receptor beta chains were all obtained from the same sample, sequenced in a study of T cells in localized non-small cell lung cancer. Method: immunoSEQ multiplex PCR; TCRdb's copy keeps in-frame clones and lacks some. The sample contains 25,000 to 35,000 clones, 92% of which appear only once. The sequencing here drew on peripheral blood mononuclear cells, taken before any cancer treatment. The receptors stem from a woman aged 40 to 75 with stage III lung adenocarcinoma.

The chain joins TRBV27 to TRBJ1-1; the D gene is possibly TRBD1 (5 bases). The CDR3 runs 13 residues. Germline V gives CDR1 MNHEY, CDR2 SMNVEV (reference sequence). Between the trimmed V and J ends, which lost 2 bases and 4 bases, there was a span of 8 bases. For the CDR3, the DNA is TGTGCCAGCAGTTTACAGGGTATCACTGAAGCTTTCTTT. This translates into CASSLQGITEAFF.

This clone appeared a single time. The chain carries TRBV7-2 and TRBJ2-7, with TRBD1 matching over 7 bases. V lost 5 bases, J lost 1 base, and 5 bases stayed unmatched. CDR3 length equals 14 residues. CDR1 is SGHTA, CDR2 FQGNSA, per germline. CDR3 DNA: TGTGCCAGCAGCCGTGCAGGGGGTTCCTACGAGCAGTACTTC. Translated: CASSRAGGSYEQYF.

In its sample, this clone was seen once. The chain links TRBV6-5 to TRBJ1-6; 10 bases agree with TRBD1. The CDR3 is made up of 13 amino acids. With 7 bases clipped from V and 9 bases from J, the junction kept 3 bases outside the gene matches. The germline V gene has CDR1 MNHEY and CDR2 SVGAGI. Here the CDR3 reads CASTRTGGSPLHF. The CDR3 DNA reads as TGTGCCAGCACCAGGACAGGGGGTTCACCCCTCCACTTT.

V usage is TRBV4-2 and J usage is TRBJ1-5; the match to TRBD1 covers 7 bases. Germline CDR1 is LGHNA and CDR2 is YNFKEQ. The CDR3 contains 15 residues. The junction had 5 bases not matched to a gene; V was cut back by 2 bases and J by 4 bases. This CDR3 is CASSQTTTGNQPQHF. The CDR3 DNA reads TGTGCCAGCAGCCAAACGACGACAGGGAATCAGCCCCAGCATTTT.

To note about this clone: Other DNA sequences in the same sample also yield this CDR3. The chain uses TRBV9 and TRBJ1-4; D is possibly TRBD1 (6 bases). The CDR3 length is 14 residues. Germline lookup yields CDR1 SGDLS and CDR2 YYNGEE. Trimming shortened V by 3 bases and J by 8 bases, and 14 bases separated the two germline ends. CDR3 sequence reads: CASSEQGRGEKLFF. CDR3 DNA: TGTGCCAGCAGCGAACAGGGACGTGGAGAAAAACTGTTTTTT.

V gene TRBV9 combines with J gene TRBJ2-3, with 7 bases fitting TRBD2. Germline values: CDR1 SGDLS, CDR2 YYNGEE. The J segment lost 4 bases and the V segment lost 1 base, leaving 9 bases of the junction unmatched. The CDR3 is 16 residues long. As DNA, the CDR3 is TGTGCCAGCAGCGTAATGGGCGGGAGTTCCGCAGATACGCAGTATTTT. This gives the protein CASSVMGGSSADTQYF. The variable domain in full, completed from reference TRBV9 and TRBJ2-3, reads DSGVTQTPKHLITATGQRVTLRCSPRSGDLSVYWYQQSLDQGLQFLIQYYNGEERAKGNILERFSAQQFPDLHSELNLSSLELGDSALYFCASSVMGGSSADTQYFGPGTRLTVL.

CDR3 bases: TGTGCCAGCAGCCCACCCGGGACGGAGGAGGACGAGCAGTACTTC. This encodes CASSPPGTEEDEQYF. The J gene is TRBJ2-7, the V gene TRBV4-2; D could derive from TRBD1 or TRBD2 (5 bases each). The CDR3 runs to 15 residues. Between the trimmed V and J ends, which lost 4 bases and 5 bases, there was a span of 18 bases. Germline CDR1 and CDR2: LGHNA and YNFKEQ.

The DNA for the CDR3 is TGTGCCAGCAGTTCAGGACAGGGGAGTACTGAAGCTTTCTTT. Its translation: CASSSGQGSTEAFF. The chain carries TRBV6-6 and TRBJ1-1; TRBD1 aligns across 9 bases. The ends lost 4 bases at V and 5 bases at J; junction bases unmatched: 5. Germline V lookup: CDR1 MNHNY, CDR2 SVGAGI (reference sequence). CDR3 length: 14 amino acids.

This chain uses TRBV10-3 with TRBJ1-2; D remains ambiguous. V lost 7 bases and J lost 8, with 20 bases in between. The germline V gene encodes CDR1 ENHRY and CDR2 SYGVKD. The CDR3 consists of 14 residues. The CDR3 loop is CAINPDGARRGYTF. As DNA, the CDR3 is TGTGCCATCAACCCGGACGGAGCCCGCCGGGGCTACACCTTC.

The V gene is TRBV19, the J gene TRBJ2-3; TRBD1 matches at 9 bases. J was trimmed by 3 bases and V by 3 bases; bases with no gene match: 7. Germline V gene sequence: CDR1 LNHDA, CDR2 SQIVND (reference sequence). The CDR3 is made up of 16 amino acids. CDR3 loop: CASSIDRDRVTDTQYF. The CDR3 DNA reads as TGTGCCAGTAGTATTGACCGGGACAGGGTGACAGATACGCAGTATTTT.

This clone has a single count. This chain joins TRBV5-1 and TRBJ1-1, with TRBD1 identical over 7 bases. The length of the CDR3 is 14 residues. CDR1 SGHRS and CDR2 YFSETQ come from the germline V gene. The V gene end was trimmed by 4 bases and the J gene end by 2 bases; junction bases not matched to a gene: 5. The CDR3 DNA reads TGCGCCAGCAGCCCCGGGACAGTTAACACTGAAGCTTTCTTT. Translating it yields CASSPGTVNTEAFF.

V and J are TRBV27 and TRBJ2-1; TRBD2 matches 8 bases. Germline V lookup: CDR1 MNHEY, CDR2 SMNVEV (reference sequence). The CDR3 totals 15 residues. With 0 bases clipped from V and 6 bases from J, the junction kept 4 bases outside the gene matches. The CDR3 protein is CASSLSTGTSNEQFF. DNA of the CDR3: TGTGCCAGCAGTTTATCGACCGGGACTAGCAATGAGCAGTTCTTC.

V is TRBV10-1 and J is TRBJ2-7; no firm D call. Germline CDR1 and CDR2: WNHNN and SYGVQD (reference sequence). The ends were cut back, 3 bases at V and 0 bases at J, with 9 bases in the middle. The CDR3 has 14 residues. CDR3 protein: CASSEPGISYEQYF. Here the CDR3 DNA reads TGCGCCAGCAGTGAACCGGGCATCTCCTACGAGCAGTACTTC.

The rearrangement uses TRBV14 and TRBJ2-3; TRBD2 matches 8 bases. V trimming: 3 bases; J trimming: 6 bases; junction bases outside the gene matches: 11. Germline CDR1 SGHDN, CDR2 FVKESK. This CDR3 comprises 16 residues. The chain's CDR3 is CASSQTLTSELDTQYF. In DNA, the CDR3 is TGTGCCAGCAGCCAGACCCTGACTAGCGAGTTGGATACGCAGTATTTT. The full variable domain, rest sourced from reference TRBV14 and TRBJ2-3, is EAGVTQFPSHSVIEKGQTVTLRCDPISGHDNLYWYRRVMGKEIKFLLHFVKESKQDESGMPNNRFLAERTGGTYSTLKVQPAELEDSGVYFCASSQTLTSELDTQYFGPGTRLTVL.

This chain uses TRBV30 with TRBJ1-4, with 7 positions matching TRBD1. Germline lookup yields CDR1 GTSNPN and CDR2 SVGIG (reference sequence). V dropped 2 bases and J dropped 7; count of bases not matched to a gene: 10. This CDR3 comprises 15 residues. CDR3 nucleotide sequence: TGTGCCTGGAGTCTCACTGGGACAGAAGGTGAAAAACTGTTTTTT. This encodes CAWSLTGTEGEKLFF.

This clone was recorded once. The chain links TRBV7-2 to TRBJ2-3; D remains unclear. V lost 4 bases and J lost 6, with 11 bases in between. Germline V gives CDR1 SGHTA, CDR2 FQGNSA. This CDR3 spans 13 amino acids. CDR3: CASSSPIRDTQYF. The CDR3, as DNA: TGTGCCAGCAGCTCCCCCATCAGGGATACGCAGTATTTT.

The V call is TRBV12-2, the J call TRBJ2-3; the table's D call of TRBD1 was not tested on the DNA. TRBV12-2 has pseudogene status. This CDR3 contains 15 residues. CDR3 region: CASRMGTGRTDTQYF. CDR3 sequence (DNA): TGTGCAAGTCGCATGGGTACAGGCCGCACAGATACGCAGTATTTT.

The V call is TRBV5-4, the J call TRBJ2-2; either TRBD1 or TRBD2 may fit D (5 bases each). The V end lost 4 bases, the J end lost 4 bases, and 17 bases lay between the germline ends. CDR1 and CDR2 (germline): SGHNT, YYREEE (reference sequence). The CDR3 extends over 16 amino acids. For the CDR3, the DNA is TGTGCCAGCAGCACCGGGACCCCAAGGGGCACCGGGGAGCTGTTTTTT. Amino acids: CASSTGTPRGTGELFF. Full variable domain (outside the CDR3, taken from reference TRBV5-4 and TRBJ2-2): ETGVTQSPTHLIKTRGQQVTLRCSSQSGHNTVSWYQQALGQGPQFIFQYYREEENGRGNFPPRFSGLQFPNYSSELNVNALELDDSALYLCASSTGTPRGTGELFFGEGSRLTVL.

J is TRBJ2-7 and V is TRBV28, with D hard to call. CDR1 is MDHEN, CDR2 SYDVKM, per germline. The CDR3 runs 10 residues. The ends were cut back, 8 bases at V and 7 bases at J, with 9 bases in the middle. The CDR3 is CASGPWEQYF. CDR3 coding DNA: TGTGCCAGCGGACCGTGGGAGCAGTACTTC.

V usage is TRBV28 and J usage is TRBJ1-1; D is possibly TRBD1 (6 bases). Germline V gives CDR1 MDHEN, CDR2 SYDVKM. V was clipped by 8 bases and J by 8 bases, with 18 bases between them. The CDR3 is 13 amino acids. In DNA, the CDR3 is TGTGCCAGCCGGAGGGGGGGGGCCCGGGAAGCTTTCTTT. It yields the protein CASRRGGAREAFF.

The chain recombines TRBV27 with TRBJ2-1; D remains ambiguous. V lost 4 bases and J 4 bases, leaving 20 bases between the germline ends. Per germline, CDR1 MNHEY and CDR2 SMNVEV (reference sequence). The CDR3 spans 17 residues. The CDR3 coding sequence is TGTGCCAGCAGTTCTCGGGTCTCGGACCCTACTTACAATGAGCAGTTCTTC. As protein: CASSSRVSDPTYNEQFF.

This rearrangement joins TRBV5-5 to TRBJ2-1, with 8 bases lining up with TRBD2. The CDR3 runs 16 residues. The V gene end was trimmed by 0 bases and the J gene end by 4 bases; junction bases not matched to a gene: 6. Germline V lookup: CDR1 SGHKS, CDR2 YYEKEE (reference sequence). The CDR3 sequence is CASSLEAGVFYNEQFF. The CDR3 nucleotides read TGTGCCAGCAGCTTGGAAGCGGGAGTGTTTTACAATGAGCAGTTCTTC. Supplemented by reference TRBV5-5 and TRBJ2-1, the full variable domain reads DAGVTQSPTHLIKTRGQQVTLRCSPISGHKSVSWYQQVLGQGPQFIFQYYEKEERGRGNFPDRFSARQFPNYSSELNVNALLLGDSALYLCASSLEAGVFYNEQFFGPGTRLTVL.

The chain uses TRBV9 and TRBJ1-3, with D perhaps matching TRBD1 (5 bases). V gave up 4 bases and J gave up 0 bases, with 14 bases separating them. The CDR3 has 16 amino acids. Germline values: CDR1 SGDLS, CDR2 YYNGEE. The CDR3 region is CASSPPGTLSGNTIYF. In DNA, the CDR3 is TGTGCCAGCAGCCCACCCGGGACCCTCTCTGGAAACACCATATATTTT. Full variable domain (outside the CDR3, taken from reference TRBV9 and TRBJ1-3): DSGVTQTPKHLITATGQRVTLRCSPRSGDLSVYWYQQSLDQGLQFLIQYYNGEERAKGNILERFSAQQFPDLHSELNLSSLELGDSALYFCASSPPGTLSGNTIYFGEGSWLTVV.

V is TRBV4-3 and J is TRBJ1-2, with D possibly being TRBD1 (6 bases). The CDR3 is made up of 15 amino acids. Germline V gene sequence: CDR1 LGHNA, CDR2 YSLEER. The V and J ends lost 4 bases and 5 bases respectively, with 17 bases between them. This CDR3 reads CASSPSGTNRYGYTF. The CDR3 nucleotides read TGCGCCAGCAGCCCGAGCGGGACAAACCGTTATGGCTACACCTTC.

The chain recombines TRBV4-3 with TRBJ1-3; 9 bases line up with TRBD1. V dropped 0 bases and J dropped 8; count of bases not matched to a gene: 8. The CDR3 is made up of 16 amino acids. CDR1 is LGHNA, CDR2 YSLEER, per germline. The chain's CDR3 is CASSQENRGLLDTIYF. The CDR3 DNA reads as TGCGCCAGCAGCCAAGAAAACAGGGGGCTTTTGGACACCATATATTTT.

The genes are TRBV5-1 and TRBJ1-1, with a weak D call TRBD1 (5 bases). The CDR3 totals 15 residues. The V and J ends lost 4 bases and 0 bases respectively, with 13 bases between them. Per the germline V gene, CDR1 is SGHRS and CDR2 is YFSETQ. CDR3 sequence: CASSPRQSLNTEAFF. DNA of the CDR3: TGCGCCAGCAGCCCTCGACAGTCCTTGAACACTGAAGCTTTCTTT.

V usage is TRBV19 and J usage is TRBJ2-1; tentative D call: TRBD2 (6 bases). CDR1 and CDR2 from the germline V gene are LNHDA and SQIVND (reference sequence). CDR3 length equals 15 residues. V was cut by 4 bases and J by 8 bases, with 18 bases left in between. For the CDR3, the DNA is TGTGCCAGTAGTAGGCCGGGACTGGGGCCGTATGAGCAGTTCTTC. This encodes CASSRPGLGPYEQFF.

CDR3 residues: CASSSLHNEQFF. In DNA form, the CDR3 reads TGTGCCAGCAGTTCTCTACATAATGAGCAGTTCTTC. This chain uses TRBV27 with TRBJ2-1; D unresolved. V lost 4 bases to trimming and J lost 7 bases, with 8 bases between them. There are 12 residues in the CDR3. Per germline, CDR1 MNHEY and CDR2 SMNVEV (reference sequence).

J is TRBJ1-6 and V is TRBV4-1; no reliable D call. Trimming removed 4 bases from V and 7 bases from J, with 14 bases in between. Germline V gene data show CDR1 as MGHRA and CDR2 as YSYEKL. CDR3 length: 15 amino acids. The CDR3, as DNA: TGCGCCAGCAGCCTCTTAGGGCCGGTAAATTCACCCCTCCACTTT. Encoded protein: CASSLLGPVNSPLHF.